Sequencing of this T cell receptor beta chain was carried out in a study of blood T cell repertoires in COVID-19. The wider study: Sample material is recorded as cDNA or gDNA derived from T cells, B-cell-depleted T cells, or PBMCs.

V lost 5 bases to trimming and J lost 9 bases; unmatched junction nucleotides: 6. This CDR3 is built from 13 residues. Looked up from germline, CDR1 is SGHNT and CDR2 is YENEEA. Clones were sequenced by immunoSEQ multiplex PCR, and TCRdb holds only the in-frame ones, with some missing. The table lists under 450,000 clones, roughly four fifths of them singletons, with around 5.1% in the top ten. The sample taken for sequencing was PBMCs or T cells enriched from blood (not recorded which). The TCR comes from a woman aged 50 to 65 who had recovered from COVID-19. The V call is TRBV11-3, the J call TRBJ1-1; the match to TRBD1 covers 10 bases. In DNA, the CDR3 is TGTGCCAGCAGCACCCGGGACAGGGGCAAAGCTTTCTTT. Translated, it gives CASSTRDRGKAFF.